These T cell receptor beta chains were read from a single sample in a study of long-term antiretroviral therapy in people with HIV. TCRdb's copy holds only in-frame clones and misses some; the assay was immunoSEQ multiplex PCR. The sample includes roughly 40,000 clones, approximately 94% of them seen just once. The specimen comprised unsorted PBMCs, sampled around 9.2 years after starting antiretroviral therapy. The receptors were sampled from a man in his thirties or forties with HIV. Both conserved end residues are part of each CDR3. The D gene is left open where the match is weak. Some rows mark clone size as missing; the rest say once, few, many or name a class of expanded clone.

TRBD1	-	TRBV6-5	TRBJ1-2	CASSYSTRGEAYGYTF	TGTGCCAGCAGTTACTCGACCAGGGGGGAAGCCTATGGCTACACCTTC
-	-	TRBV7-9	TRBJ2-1	CASSLGSDYNEQFF	TGTGCCAGCAGCTTAGGGTCGGACTACAATGAGCAGTTCTTC
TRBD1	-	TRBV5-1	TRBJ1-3	CASSLGQGASGNTIYF	TGCGCCAGCAGCTTGGGACAGGGGGCGAGTGGAAACACCATATATTTT
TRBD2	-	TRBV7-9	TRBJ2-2	CASSQTTQAGGNTGELFF	TGTGCCAGCAGCCAGACCACCCAGGCGGGGGGGAACACCGGGGAGCTGTTTTTT
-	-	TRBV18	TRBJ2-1	CASSPGLNNEQFF	TGTGCCAGCTCACCCGGGCTGAACAATGAGCAGTTCTTC
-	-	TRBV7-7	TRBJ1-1	CASSLAENTEAFF	TGTGCTAGCAGCTTAGCAGAGAACACTGAAGCTTTCTTT
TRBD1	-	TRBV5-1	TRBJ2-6	CASSPGQGASGANVLTF	TGCGCCAGCAGCCCAGGACAGGGGGCGTCTGGGGCCAACGTCCTGACTTTC
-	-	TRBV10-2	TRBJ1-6	CASSESSRAFSPLHF	TGCGCCAGCAGTGAGTCGAGCAGGGCCTTTTCACCCCTCCACTTT
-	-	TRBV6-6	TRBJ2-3	CASRSTDTQYF	TGTGCCAGCAGGTCCACAGATACGCAGTATTTT
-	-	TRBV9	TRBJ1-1	CASSGGGGHYEAFF	TGTGCCAGCAGCGGTGGGGGGGGACACTATGAAGCTTTCTTT
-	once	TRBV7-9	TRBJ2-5	CASTSAGPETQYF	TGTGCCAGCACATCGGCGGGACCAGAGACCCAGTACTTC
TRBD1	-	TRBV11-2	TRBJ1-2	CASSFRDSTYGYTF	TGTGCCAGCAGCTTCCGGGACAGCACCTATGGCTACACCTTC
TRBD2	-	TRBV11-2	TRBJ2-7	CASSWGLAGGYEQYF	TGTGCCAGCAGCTGGGGACTAGCGGGGGGCTACGAGCAGTACTTC
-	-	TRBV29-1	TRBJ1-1	CSASEVAEAFF	TGCAGCGCGTCAGAAGTCGCTGAAGCTTTCTTT
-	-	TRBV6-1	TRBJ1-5	CACNYQPQHF	TGTGCCTGCAACTATCAGCCCCAGCATTTT
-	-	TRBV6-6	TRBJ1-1	CASSGDGGRAFF	TGTGCCAGCAGTGGGGACGGGGGTCGAGCTTTCTTT